Listed below are T cell receptor beta chains from one sample, sequenced in a study of CD8 T cells in ankylosing spondylitis. MiXCR, run by TCRdb on the 5' RACE reads, gives a single entry per CDR3 protein. This table holds roughly 440,000 distinct CDR3 sequences, approximately 17% found once. The source material was blood, either unsorted or a sorted T cell fraction (not recorded which). The receptors originated from a male donor with ankylosing spondylitis. Both conserved end residues are part of each CDR3. Fields, in order: V gene, clone size, D gene, J gene, CDR3 protein, CDR3 DNA. D genes are given only for firm matches. Clone size appears in some rows only: once, few, many, or a class for an expanded clone.

TRBV6-1	few	NA	TRBJ2-3	CASRDRMTSTDTQYF	TGTGCCAGCAGAGACCGGATGACTAGCACAGATACGCAGTATTTT
TRBV7-2	few	TRBD1	TRBJ1-2	CASSSPGQGAMSYTF	TGTGCCAGCAGCTCACCGGGACAGGGGGCGATGAGCTACACCTTC
TRBV20-1	NA	NA	TRBJ1-5	CSARKGVNQPQHF	TGCAGTGCCCGAAAGGGGGTCAATCAGCCCCAGCATTTT
TRBV6-1	few	NA	TRBJ2-1	CASSSTTTALHNEQFF	TGTGCCAGCAGCTCCACGACTACGGCTCTCCACAATGAGCAGTTCTTC
TRBV4-1	few	NA	TRBJ2-3	CASSQGPGLGGYTDTQYF	TGCGCCAGCAGCCAAGGCCCGGGCCTCGGGGGTTACACAGATACGCAGTATTTT
TRBV4-1	many	NA	TRBJ1-3	CASSQDGGSARSGNTIYF	TGCGCCAGCAGCCAAGATGGAGGTTCGGCGCGCAGTGGAAACACCATATATTTT
TRBV5-1	few	NA	TRBJ2-3	CASSFQGHNTDTQYF	TGCGCCAGCAGCTTTCAGGGGCACAACACAGATACGCAGTATTTT
TRBV2	few	NA	TRBJ2-2	CASSAGGRDTGELFF	TGTGCCAGCAGTGCGGGGGGCCGGGACACCGGGGAGCTGTTTTTT
TRBV7-9	few	TRBD2	TRBJ2-1	CASSLSGALYNEQFF	TGTGCCAGCAGCCTTAGCGGGGCTCTCTACAATGAGCAGTTCTTC
TRBV3-1	NA	NA	TRBJ2-1	CASSQAPNEQFF	TGTGCCAGCAGCCAAGCCCCGAATGAGCAGTTCTTC
TRBV7-2	NA	NA	TRBJ2-7	CASTRGSWDEQYF	TGTGCCAGCACACGGGGCTCCTGGGACGAGCAGTACTTC
TRBV7-8	NA	TRBD2	TRBJ2-1	CASSPELAGGHEQFF	TGTGCCAGCAGCCCCGAGCTAGCGGGGGGTCATGAGCAGTTCTTC
TRBV20-1	once	TRBD2	TRBJ2-7	CSASGSGGTYEQYF	TGCAGTGCTAGTGGCAGCGGGGGGACCTACGAGCAGTACTTC
TRBV29-1	few	NA	TRBJ1-1	CSVVGGLGGSEAFF	TGCAGCGTCGTGGGGGGGCTTGGGGGATCTGAAGCTTTCTTT
TRBV20-1	NA	TRBD1	TRBJ1-1	CSARGGAGGYTEAFF	TGCAGTGCTAGAGGAGGGGCAGGGGGGTACACTGAAGCTTTCTTT
TRBV3-1	once	NA	TRBJ2-7	CASTSGEGAYEQYF	TGTGCCAGCACCTCTGGGGAGGGGGCCTACGAGCAGTACTTC
TRBV20-1	NA	TRBD1	TRBJ1-5	CSVLGQDNQPQHF	TGCAGTGTTCTAGGACAGGACAATCAGCCCCAGCATTTT
TRBV9	many	TRBD1	TRBJ1-5	CASSAGTDYQPQHF	TGTGCCAGCAGCGCCGGGACAGACTATCAGCCCCAGCATTTT
TRBV20-1	NA	TRBD1	TRBJ2-1	CSASSGGENEQFF	TGCAGTGCTAGTTCAGGGGGCGAAAATGAGCAGTTCTTC
TRBV12-3/TRBV12-4	many	NA	TRBJ1-6	CASSPYGGSVGPLHF	TGTGCCAGCAGTCCATACGGAGGTTCCGTAGGACCCCTCCACTTT
TRBV12-3/TRBV12-4	few	TRBD2	TRBJ2-5	CASSFSGRRDAQYF	TGTGCCAGCAGCTTTAGCGGGAGGAGGGACGCCCAGTACTTC
TRBV20-1	NA	NA	TRBJ2-7	CSARGSGGMGEQYF	TGCAGTGCTAGAGGGTCAGGAGGGATGGGCGAGCAGTACTTC
TRBV14	NA	TRBD1	TRBJ2-7	CASSQGRGLEQYF	TGTGCCAGCAGCCAAGGCAGGGGGCTCGAGCAGTACTTC
TRBV5-5	few	NA	TRBJ2-1	CASSSGLPKYNEQFF	TGTGCCAGCAGCTCTGGGCTCCCCAAGTACAATGAGCAGTTCTTC
TRBV5-1	NA	TRBD2	TRBJ2-3	CASSPGGIAGSTDTQYF	TGCGCCAGCAGCCCGGGCGGGATAGCGGGGAGTACAGATACGCAGTATTTT
TRBV5-1	NA	TRBD2	TRBJ2-3	CASSLRLAGQDTQYF	TGCGCCAGCAGCTTGAGACTAGCGGGACAAGATACGCAGTATTTT